Following are 31 T cell receptor beta chains from one sample sequenced in a study of technical replicates of blood from a few donors (dated by TCRdb to 2015 to 2018). Libraries were constructed by the immunoSEQ multiplex PCR assay. TCRdb obtained this table from immuneACCESS and retained in-frame rearrangements with V and J assigned. These tables miss some clones; where compared with another copy, unresolved V genes account for less than half of the shortfall, and the remainder is unexplained. This sample lists approximately 75,000 clones; more than 80% were detected once. The ten largest clonotypes hold roughly 4% of the sample. The sequenced material came from PBMCs. Receptor source: a human donor in good health. Some clones in this sample may be carry-over from other donors' samples.

The rearrangement joins TRBV13 to TRBJ1-3; the match to TRBD1 covers 9 bases. V lost 5 bases to trimming and J lost 2 bases; unmatched junction nucleotides: 4. Germline loops: CDR1 PRHDT, CDR2 FYEKMQ (reference sequence). This CDR3 has 15 residues. CDR3 bases: TGTGCCAGCAGCCTTGGGGACAGGGCTGGAAACACCATATATTTT. Its translation: CASSLGDRAGNTIYF.

This sequence joins TRBV29-1 and TRBJ2-1, with 7 positions matching TRBD2. Germline assignment: CDR1 SQVTM and CDR2 ANQGSEA. There are 13 residues in the CDR3. V lost 6 bases to trimming and J lost 10 bases; unmatched junction nucleotides: 12. The CDR3 DNA reads as TGCAGCGTAGACGTAGCGGGCCGGAAGGAGCAGTTCTTC. Its protein product is CSVDVAGRKEQFF.

This clone appeared many times. The chain has TRBV4-1 and TRBJ1-1; a weak D match, TRBD1 (6 bases). This CDR3 has 17 amino acids. The V end lost 3 bases, the J end lost 3 bases, and 20 bases lay between the germline ends. Germline V lookup: CDR1 MGHRA, CDR2 YSYEKL. The CDR3 DNA reads as TGCGCCAGCAGCCATCTCCCAGGACAGTCGAGGGACACTGAAGCTTTCTTT. Protein product: CASSHLPGQSRDTEAFF.

CDR3 protein: CASTRRGGTGELFF. CDR3 DNA: TGTGCCAGCACCAGGAGAGGGGGCACCGGGGAGCTGTTTTTT. This chain joins TRBV7-6 and TRBJ2-2, with D possibly TRBD1 on 6 matching bases. Trimming left V 7 bases short and J 4 bases short, with 13 bases between. The CDR3 extends over 14 amino acids. The germline gives CDR1 SGHVS, CDR2 FNYEAQ. Combining the CDR3 with reference TRBV7-6 and TRBJ2-2 gives the whole variable domain GAGVSQSPRYKVTKRGQDVALRCDPISGHVSLYWYRQALGQGPEFLTYFNYEAQQDKSGLPNDRFSAERPEGSISTLTIQRTEQRDSAMYRCASTRRGGTGELFFGEGSRLTVL.

This chain uses TRBV18 with TRBJ2-3, with 8 positions matching TRBD2. Trimming at V came to 3 bases and at J to 0 bases, leaving 8 bases not matched to a gene. Germline CDR1 and CDR2: KGHSH and LQKENI. The CDR3 contains 17 residues. CDR3 in amino acids: CASSPPRGGFSTDTQYF. The CDR3 DNA is TGTGCCAGCTCACCCCCTCGGGGGGGGTTTAGCACAGATACGCAGTATTTT.

There are a few counts of this clone. CDR3 loop: CSVKSGTTIYF. The CDR3, as DNA: TGCAGTGTAAAATCGGGTACCACCATATATTTT. J is TRBJ1-3 and V is TRBV20-1, with unresolved D. This CDR3 is built from 11 residues. The ends were cut back, 7 bases at V and 9 bases at J, with 13 bases in the middle. Per germline, CDR1 DFQATT and CDR2 SNEGSKA (reference sequence).

This clone occurred once. V and J are TRBV14 and TRBJ2-5; D perhaps matches TRBD1 (5 bases). This CDR3 comprises 14 residues. The V gene lost 3 bases and the J gene lost 5 bases, with 13 bases spanning the gap. CDR1 and CDR2 from the germline V gene are SGHDN and FVKESK. The DNA for the CDR3 is TGTGCCAGCAGCCATGGGGCCCGGTGGGAGACCCAGTACTTC. Its protein is CASSHGARWETQYF.

This chain links TRBV5-1 with TRBJ1-2, with D hard to call. V dropped 2 bases and J dropped 0 bases, with 11 bases sitting between them. This CDR3 contains 15 residues. Germline V lookup: CDR1 SGHRS, CDR2 YFSETQ. For the CDR3, the DNA is TGCGCCAGCAGCTTTAGCGCAGAAGCTAACTATGGCTACACCTTC. Its translation is CASSFSAEANYGYTF.

This chain connects TRBV29-1 to TRBJ2-1; 9 nucleotides match TRBD2. Germline assignment: CDR1 SQVTM and CDR2 ANQGSEA. This CDR3 is 13 amino acids long. The V and J ends lost 3 bases and 9 bases, in that order; junction bases with no gene match: 6. As DNA, the CDR3 is TGCAGCGTTGATCGCGGGGGGGCCGGTGAGCAGTTCTTC. It encodes CSVDRGGAGEQFF.

The rearrangement links TRBV4-1 to TRBJ1-5, with D uncertain. V lost 3 bases, J lost 4 bases, and 7 bases lay in between. CDR3 length: 13 amino acids. Germline V gives CDR1 MGHRA, CDR2 YSYEKL. Written as DNA, the CDR3 is TGCGCCAGCAGCCAGGCAGATAATCAGCCCCAGCATTTT. Translating gives CASSQADNQPQHF.

This clone was observed a single time. Other DNA sequences from this sample encode an identical CDR3 as well. This chain uses TRBV11-2 with TRBJ1-1; D is ambiguous. The germline CDR1 and CDR2 sequences are SGHAT and FQNNGV. The CDR3 has 14 residues. V dropped 3 bases and J dropped 1 base, with 9 bases sitting between them. The CDR3 bases are TGTGCCAGCAGCTTCAGCCGGGGGAACACTGAAGCTTTCTTT. Its protein product is CASSFSRGNTEAFF.

J is TRBJ1-2 and V is TRBV5-1, with D tentatively TRBD1 (6 bases). The CDR3 runs to 13 residues. The ends were cut back, 5 bases at V and 1 base at J, with 9 bases in the middle. Germline CDR1 SGHRS, CDR2 YFSETQ. CDR3 amino acids: CASSPDSNYGYTF. CDR3 DNA: TGCGCCAGCAGTCCGGACAGTAACTATGGCTACACCTTC.

This sequence joins TRBV19 and TRBJ2-5; D gene ambiguous. The CDR3 contains 13 residues. Germline-derived CDR1 and CDR2 are LNHDA and SQIVND (reference sequence). The germline V and J ends were trimmed by 3 bases and 5 bases, with 10 bases remaining between them. CDR3 nucleotides: TGTGCCAGTAGTATCTCCGCGTGGGAGACCCAGTACTTC. The encoded protein is CASSISAWETQYF.

The chain joins TRBV6-1 to TRBJ2-2; D is unresolved. Trimming left V 5 bases short and J 2 bases short, with 3 bases between. This CDR3 is 12 amino acids long. CDR1 and CDR2 (germline): MNHNS, SASEGT. The DNA for the CDR3 is TGTGCCAGCAGTTTAAACACCGGGGAGCTGTTTTTT. It encodes CASSLNTGELFF.

The chain recombines TRBV11-2 with TRBJ2-5, with 11 nucleotides matching TRBD2. Germline trimming cut 6 bases from V and 4 bases from J; bases unmatched to any gene: 4. Germline CDR1 reads SGHAT; CDR2 reads FQNNGV. This CDR3 has 14 residues. The CDR3 sequence is CASSRSGGGETQYF. The CDR3 nucleotides read TGTGCCAGCAGTCGTAGCGGGGGGGGAGAGACCCAGTACTTC. The entire variable domain, with the rest obtained from reference TRBV11-2 and TRBJ2-5, is as follows: EAGVAQSPRYKIIEKRQSVAFWCNPISGHATLYWYQQILGQGPKLLIQFQNNGVVDDSQLPKDRFSAERLKGVDSTLKIQPAKLEDSAVYLCASSRSGGGETQYFGPGTRLLVL.

The rearrangement links TRBV4-1 to TRBJ2-5; D is possibly TRBD2 (6 bases). V was trimmed by 8 bases and J by 5 bases, leaving 12 bases between them. This CDR3 spans 12 amino acids. Per germline, CDR1 MGHRA and CDR2 YSYEKL. The CDR3 is CASGWGLETQYF. CDR3 coding DNA: TGCGCCAGCGGCTGGGGACTGGAGACCCAGTACTTC.

The chain carries TRBV11-3 and TRBJ2-1, with D possibly TRBD1 on 7 matching bases. Looked up from germline, CDR1 is SGHNT and CDR2 is YENEEA. Trimming took 5 bases from V and 5 from J, leaving 19 bases between them. The CDR3 covers 16 residues. The CDR3 DNA reads as TGTGCCAGCAGCCGAGGGGGGTGGGACAGAGACAATGAGCAGTTCTTC. Amino acid sequence: CASSRGGWDRDNEQFF.

This chain connects TRBV30 to TRBJ1-1, with D maybe TRBD1 (5 bases). CDR3 length: 14 amino acids. The V gene's germline CDR1 is GTSNPN and CDR2 SVGIG (reference sequence). Between the trimmed V and J ends, which lost 0 bases and 7 bases, there was a span of 15 bases. CDR3 nucleotide sequence: TGTGCCTGGAGTGTACGGGGGTCGGGGGGTGAAGCTTTCTTT. Amino acids: CAWSVRGSGGEAFF.

This clone showed up just a few times. The V call is TRBV29-1, the J call TRBJ1-1; no firm D call. The V gene's germline CDR1 is SQVTM and CDR2 ANQGSEA. The CDR3 is 10 residues long. Trimming took off 4 bases at V and 7 bases at J, with 7 bases between the two ends. This CDR3 is CSVVKLEAFF. The CDR3 region has the DNA TGCAGCGTTGTTAAGCTTGAAGCTTTCTTT.

Concerning this clone: A junction end diverges from the germline sequence, so it may reflect a read error. The chain is built from TRBV5-1 and TRBJ1-1, with D perhaps matching TRBD1 (6 bases). The germline CDR1 and CDR2 sequences are SGHRS and YFSETQ. This CDR3 region has 14 residues. The CDR3 loop reads CASSSGQMKTEAFF. The CDR3 nucleotides are TGCGCCAGCAGCTCGGGACAAATGAAAACTGAAGCTTTCTTT.

In this sample, this clone turned up a few times. This rearrangement joins TRBV30 to TRBJ2-7; 10 bases line up with TRBD1. Looked up from germline, CDR1 is GTSNPN and CDR2 is SVGIG (reference sequence). V dropped 4 bases and J dropped 3; count of bases not matched to a gene: 6. The CDR3 loop spans 14 amino acids. The CDR3 DNA reads as TGTGCCTGGACGCGGGGGACAGGGGTCTACGAGCAGTACTTC. It specifies CAWTRGTGVYEQYF.

This clone was recorded many times. CDR3 protein: CASSLWRDEQYF. CDR3 in DNA: TGTGCCAGCAGCTTGTGGCGGGACGAGCAGTACTTC. The chain combines TRBV5-8 with TRBJ2-7; tentative D call: TRBD2 (5 bases). The CDR3 is 12 amino acids. The V gene's germline CDR1 is SGHTS and CDR2 YDEGEE. The V end was cut by 1 base, the J end by 5 bases, with 7 bases between.

In regard to this clone: Additional DNA sequences in this sample encode the identical CDR3. This chain connects TRBV7-2 to TRBJ2-7; D may be TRBD2 (5 bases). This CDR3 has 15 residues. The germline CDR1 and CDR2 sequences are SGHTA and FQGNSA. Trimming took off 1 base at V and 0 bases at J, with 10 bases between the two ends. CDR3 coding DNA: TGTGCCAGCAGCTTAGGTTTAGGGAGCTCCTACGAGCAGTACTTC. Amino acid sequence: CASSLGLGSSYEQYF.

The chain carries TRBV7-6 and TRBJ1-1; TRBD1 matches at 8 bases. J gave up 5 bases and V 5 bases, and 10 bases lay outside the gene matches. The length of the CDR3 is 15 residues. The germline V gene has CDR1 SGHVS and CDR2 FNYEAQ. CDR3 amino acids: CASSTWTGRATEAFF. The CDR3 DNA sequence: TGTGCCAGCAGCACTTGGACAGGGAGGGCAACTGAAGCTTTCTTT.

The V and J genes are TRBV6-1 and TRBJ1-1, with TRBD1 as a possible D gene (5 bases). Germline V CDR1 and CDR2: MNHNS, SASEGT. This CDR3 has 13 amino acids. V dropped 3 bases and J dropped 13 bases, with 18 bases sitting between them. The chain's CDR3 is CASSDRQGAYGFF. The CDR3 DNA sequence: TGTGCCAGCAGTGACCGTCAGGGTGCCTATGGTTTCTTT.

The chain is built from TRBV27 and TRBJ2-5, with TRBD2 identical over 15 bases. After removal of 6 bases from V and 5 bases from J, the junction contained 16 bases not matched to a gene. The CDR3 is made up of 19 amino acids. Germline lookup yields CDR1 MNHEY and CDR2 SMNVEV (reference sequence). CDR3 residues: CASRGGLAGGSPSPETQYF. For the CDR3, the DNA is TGTGCCAGCAGGGGGGGACTAGCGGGAGGAAGCCCAAGTCCGGAGACCCAGTACTTC.

V usage is TRBV19 and J usage is TRBJ1-5; D unclear. V lost 6 bases and J lost 5, with 11 bases in between. Looked up from germline, CDR1 is LNHDA and CDR2 is SQIVND (reference sequence). The length of the CDR3 is 13 residues. The CDR3 nucleotides are TGTGCCAGTAGAAGCGGAGATTATCAGCCCCAGCATTTT. This sequence encodes CASRSGDYQPQHF.

CDR3 sequence (DNA): TGTGCCAGCACCCCTCGGGGAGGGAGGAAGACCCAGTACTTC. Its translation is CASTPRGGRKTQYF. V is TRBV27 and J is TRBJ2-5, with 7 bases matching TRBD2. The CDR3 runs to 14 residues. The trim removed 7 bases at V and 6 bases at J, leaving 11 bases unmatched. Germline-derived CDR1 and CDR2 are MNHEY and SMNVEV (reference sequence).

The genes are TRBV15 and TRBJ2-7, with TRBD2 as a possible D gene (7 bases). Germline lookup yields CDR1 LNHNV and CDR2 YYDKDF (reference sequence). This CDR3 has 14 amino acids. V gave up 1 base and J gave up 5 bases, with 12 bases separating them. The chain's CDR3 is CATSRGRGGNEQYF. The CDR3 DNA follows: TGTGCCACCAGCAGAGGGAGGGGGGGCAACGAGCAGTACTTC.

The chain has TRBV12-5 and TRBJ2-1, with a tentative D call TRBD1 (6 bases). The CDR3 runs 14 residues. V was clipped by 6 bases and J by 7 bases, with 16 bases between them. The germline V gene has CDR1 LGHNT and CDR2 FRNRAP. The DNA of the CDR3 is TGTGCTAGTGGGGGAGAGACAGGTTGGAATGAGCAGTTCTTC. It codes for CASGGETGWNEQFF.

A remark on this clone: One junction end disagrees with the germline gene, perhaps due to a read error. The V and J genes are TRBV27 and TRBJ2-5; 7 nucleotides match TRBD2. This CDR3 comprises 14 residues. Germline CDR1 is MNHEY and CDR2 is SMNVEV (reference sequence). The CDR3 is CAGSFVGGGETQYF. In DNA form, the CDR3 reads TGTGCCGGCAGTTTTGTTGGGGGGGGAGAGACCCAGTACTTC.